These 3 T cell receptor beta chains came from one sample sequenced in a study of blood T cell repertoires in COVID-19. TCRdb's copy holds only in-frame clones and misses some; the assay was immunoSEQ multiplex PCR. This sample carries 400,000 to 450,000 clones, roughly 88% of them seen once, and the ten largest clones take roughly 1.4%. What was sequenced was peripheral blood. The receptors were sampled from a woman in her 30s with active or convalescent COVID-19.

The V call is TRBV7-8, the J call TRBJ1-2, with a tentative D call TRBD1 (5 bases). The CDR3 is made up of 15 amino acids. V lost 3 bases, J lost 1 base, and 12 bases lay in between. The germline CDR1 and CDR2 sequences are SGHVS and FQNEAQ. The CDR3 here is CASSFSGGDNYGYTF. The CDR3 region has the DNA TGTGCCAGCAGCTTCTCGGGGGGGGATAACTATGGCTACACCTTC.

The rearrangement uses TRBV19 and TRBJ2-1; D might be TRBD2 (5 bases). The V gene lost 3 bases and the J gene lost 5 bases, with 23 bases spanning the gap. In germline, CDR1 is LNHDA, CDR2 SQIVND (reference sequence). This CDR3 has 18 amino acids. The CDR3 protein is CASSMRLERYTFDNEQFF. The DNA of the CDR3 is TGTGCCAGTAGTATGCGGTTAGAGCGGTATACCTTCGACAATGAGCAGTTCTTC.

The V and J genes are TRBV7-9 and TRBJ2-7; 12 bases fit TRBD2. The CDR3 spans 17 residues. CDR1 is SEHNR, CDR2 FQNEAQ, per germline (reference sequence). V shed 2 bases and J 4 bases; nucleotides not matched to a gene: 9. CDR3 DNA: TGTGCCAGCAGCTTAAAGATCGGACTAGCGGGGTCGTACGAGCAGTACTTC. It translates to CASSLKIGLAGSYEQYF.